This TCR beta chain appears in the sequencing data of a study of radiotherapy plus CTLA-4 blockade in lung cancer. Points from the study as a whole: Strongest reported response predictors: early blood clone changes and post-radiation interferon-beta.

Turning to this clone: The target antigen is unknown.

This CDR3 spans 15 amino acids. Germline V gene data show CDR1 as SEHNR and CDR2 as FQNEAQ (reference sequence). Between the trimmed V and J ends, which lost 2 bases and 4 bases, there was a span of 14 bases. Here immunoSEQ multiplex PCR was the method, and the copy in TCRdb shows in-frame clones only, minus some. The data hold roughly 110,000 clones, with roughly 80% observed a single time. The J gene is TRBJ1-2, the V gene TRBV7-9; D possibly corresponds to TRBD1 (6 bases). The source material was peripheral blood, sampled from a patient treated with radiotherapy plus ipilimumab. The sequence came from a human donor with non-small cell lung cancer that progressed on radiotherapy plus ipilimumab. Some clones in this sample may be carry-over from other donors' samples. DNA for the CDR3: TGTGCCAGCAGCTTAAACCCAAGCAGGGGCTATGGCTACACCTTC. Protein product: CASSLNPSRGYGYTF.